The rows below give T cell receptor beta chains drawn from one sample of a study of T cell responses to AZD1222 COVID-19 vaccine. Produced via immunoSEQ multiplex PCR; TCRdb's table is partial and in-frame only. The sample shows approximately 150,000 clones, roughly nine tenths of them seen only once. The starting material was peripheral blood, obtained on day 0 of AZD1222 vaccination. These receptors were collected from an adult in good health. Both conserved end residues are part of each CDR3. The D gene is left open where the match is weak. Clone size is not always given. Where it is, it says once, few, many or a class for expanded clones.

v_call,d_call,clone_size,j_call,cdr3_nt,cdr3_aa
TRBV6-5,.,.,TRBJ1-5,TGTGCCAGCAGTACAGGGAGCCAGCCCCAGCATTTT,CASSTGSQPQHF
TRBV5-6,.,.,TRBJ1-2,TGTGCCAGCACCGAAGGGCCCTATGGCTACACCTTC,CASTEGPYGYTF
TRBV7-2,.,.,TRBJ2-1,TGTGCCAGCAGCTTAGGGGTTCAAGCGGTCCCTCCCGATGAGCAGTTCTTC,CASSLGVQAVPPDEQFF
TRBV28,TRBD1,.,TRBJ2-7,TGTGCCAGCAGCCCATGGACAGGAACCTCCTACGAGCAGTACTTC,CASSPWTGTSYEQYF
TRBV28,TRBD1,.,TRBJ1-5,TGTGCCAGCCTTCAGGGGGTAAATCAGCCCCAGCATTTT,CASLQGVNQPQHF
TRBV6-5,.,once,TRBJ2-2,.,CASSSSTVYTGELFF
TRBV5-1,.,.,TRBJ1-1,TGCGCCAGCAGCTTGGGCGCGGGGGTGGCGAACACTGAAGCTTTCTTT,CASSLGAGVANTEAFF
TRBV11-1,TRBD1,.,TRBJ2-5,TGTGCCAGCAGCTTCTATAAGACAGGGGAAGAGACCCAGTACTTC,CASSFYKTGEETQYF
TRBV15,.,.,TRBJ2-7,TGTGCCACCAGCAAGCTGAGCGGCTCCTACGAGCAGTACTTC,CATSKLSGSYEQYF
TRBV19,TRBD1,.,TRBJ1-2,TGTGCCAGTAGTGCCCCCGAGGGACAGGGAATCGCTTATTACTATGGCTACACCTTC,CASSAPEGQGIAYYYGYTF
TRBV9,.,.,TRBJ2-5,TGTGCCAGCAGCGTAGCCCCCACAGCCCAAGAGACCCAGTACTTC,CASSVAPTAQETQYF
TRBV10-3,.,.,TRBJ1-6,TGTGCCATCAAGGAAGCAGGGATGGGTAATTCACCCCTCCACTTT,CAIKEAGMGNSPLHF
TRBV3-1/TRBV3-2,.,.,TRBJ1-5,TGTGCCAGCAGCCAACGCTTAGGTAGGGGCAATCAGCCCCAGCATTTT,CASSQRLGRGNQPQHF
TRBV7-9,TRBD2,.,TRBJ2-3,TGTGCCAGCAGCTTAGGTTCGGGGGCGGGAGGTCGAAGCACAGATACGCAGTATTTT,CASSLGSGAGGRSTDTQYF
TRBV3-1/TRBV3-2,.,.,TRBJ1-3,TGTGCCAGCACCCGCGACTCTGGAAACACCATATATTTT,CASTRDSGNTIYF
TRBV7-9,TRBD2,.,TRBJ2-1,TGTGCCAGCAGCTTACGACTAGCGGGAGCAAATGAGCAGTTCTTC,CASSLRLAGANEQFF
TRBV7-9,.,.,TRBJ1-1,TGTGCCAGCAGCTTAGATCCCGTTAACACTGAAGCTTTCTTT,CASSLDPVNTEAFF
TRBV2,TRBD1,.,TRBJ1-2,TGTGCCAGCAGATCGACAGGGAACTATGGCTACACCTTC,CASRSTGNYGYTF
TRBV11-2,.,.,TRBJ2-7,TGTGCCAGCAGCACCTCCCGATCCTACGAGCAGTACTTC,CASSTSRSYEQYF
TRBV19,.,once,TRBJ1-3,TGTGCCAGTAGTATTGGACTTATCTCTGGAAACACCATATATTTT,CASSIGLISGNTIYF
TRBV28,.,once,TRBJ2-5,TGTGCCAGCAGTCCCCCCAGGTTGGGGGAGACCCAGTACTTC,CASSPPRLGETQYF
TRBV6-6,.,few,TRBJ1-1,TGTGCCAGCAGTCCCTTTGGAGCGAACACTGAAGCTTTCTTT,CASSPFGANTEAFF
TRBV10-2,TRBD1,.,TRBJ1-1,TGCGCCAGCAGTGAAATCCGGACAGGGGGGCGTCGGAACACTGAAGCTTTCTTT,CASSEIRTGGRRNTEAFF
TRBV28,.,.,TRBJ1-2,TGTGCCAGTCGGGGGTATGGCTACACCTTC,CASRGYGYTF
TRBV2,.,.,TRBJ1-5,TGTGCCAGCAGTCCGGGGGGGGCTATAATAGCAAATCAGCCCCAGCATTTT,CASSPGGAIIANQPQHF
TRBV6-4,TRBD1,.,TRBJ1-5,TGTGCCAGCAGTGAATCAGGGGGCAACGGTCAGCCCCAGCATTTT,CASSESGGNGQPQHF
TRBV28,.,.,TRBJ1-2,TGTGCCAGCTTTGGTAACGGGGATGGCTACACCTTC,CASFGNGDGYTF
TRBV5-4,TRBD2,.,TRBJ2-2,TGTGCCAGCAGCTTGGGGCTAGCGGGCTCCTCTACCGGGGAGCTGTTTTTT,CASSLGLAGSSTGELFF
TRBV2,.,.,TRBJ2-2,TGTGCCAGCAGTGTACAGCGGAACACCGGGGAGCTGTTTTTT,CASSVQRNTGELFF
TRBV6-5,.,.,TRBJ1-2,TGTGCCAGCAGTTACTCGGGTGGATATGGCTACACCTTC,CASSYSGGYGYTF
TRBV2,TRBD1,.,TRBJ2-5,TGTGCCAGCGGGAAGGGACAGGGCGAAGATACCCAGTACTTC,CASGKGQGEDTQYF
TRBV27,.,.,TRBJ2-7,TGTGCCAGCAGTAGGACATTCTCCTACGAGCAGTACTTC,CASSRTFSYEQYF
TRBV19,TRBD1,.,TRBJ2-1,TGTGCCAGTAGTGGAGGGACAGGGGGGTACAATGAGCAGTTCTTC,CASSGGTGGYNEQFF
TRBV5-1,.,.,TRBJ1-1,TGCGCCAGCAGCTTGCGGGGGAACACTGAAGCTTTCTTT,CASSLRGNTEAFF
TRBV4-2,TRBD2,.,TRBJ2-1,TGTGCCAGCAGCCAAGATGGGACTAGCGTGTACAATGAGCAGTTCTTC,CASSQDGTSVYNEQFF
TRBV28,.,.,TRBJ1-1,TGTGCCAGCAGTCCGCTCTTAGGGGGAAGTACTGAAGCTTTCTTT,CASSPLLGGSTEAFF
TRBV12-3/TRBV12-4,.,.,TRBJ1-5,TGTGCCAGCAGTTTTACTGATAATCAGCCCCAGCATTTT,CASSFTDNQPQHF
TRBV25-1,.,.,TRBJ2-3,TGTGCCAGCAGTGAAGACGGGAGCACAGATACGCAGTATTTT,CASSEDGSTDTQYF
TRBV28,.,.,TRBJ1-5,TGTGCCAGCAGTTTAGTAGTAAGCAATCAGCCCCAGCATTTT,CASSLVVSNQPQHF
TRBV5-6,TRBD1,.,TRBJ2-3,TGTGCCAGCACGACAGGGGGCACAGATACGCAGTATTTT,CASTTGGTDTQYF
TRBV14,.,.,TRBJ2-5,TGTGCCAGCAGCCCCTATAGATCTAAACAAGAGACCCAGTACTTC,CASSPYRSKQETQYF
TRBV28,.,.,TRBJ2-3,TGTGCCAGCAGTTTGAGGTGGCCAGATACGCAGTATTTT,CASSLRWPDTQYF
TRBV6-2/TRBV6-3,TRBD1,.,TRBJ2-7,TGTGCCAGCAGTTATTCACAGGGGGCCTACGAGCAGTACTTC,CASSYSQGAYEQYF
TRBV19,.,few,TRBJ1-5,TGTGCCAGTAGTAGCCCCAACAGGGCGAAAAATCAGCCCCAGCATTTT,CASSSPNRAKNQPQHF
TRBV3-1/TRBV3-2,TRBD2,.,TRBJ2-5,TGTGCCAGCAGCCGAGGCCCCGGACTAGCGGCTCAAGAGACCCAGTACTTC,CASSRGPGLAAQETQYF
TRBV12-3/TRBV12-4,.,.,TRBJ1-1,TGTGCCAGCAGAAAGTACACTGAAGCTTTCTTT,CASRKYTEAFF
TRBV7-9,.,.,TRBJ2-1,TGTGCCAGCAGCTTAGTTCCAGCGGTGGAATACAGTGAGCAGTTCTTC,CASSLVPAVEYSEQFF
TRBV5-8,TRBD1,few,TRBJ1-6,TGTGCCAGCAGCTTGGAGGGGGCTGATAATTCACCCCTCCACTTT,CASSLEGADNSPLHF
TRBV27,.,.,TRBJ1-1,TGTGCCAGCTCAAAGGGGAAGAACACTGAAGCTTTCTTT,CASSKGKNTEAFF
TRBV6-1,TRBD1,.,TRBJ2-7,TGTGCCAGCAGTGAAAGGACAGGGAGGGAGCAGTACTTC,CASSERTGREQYF
TRBV7-2,.,once,TRBJ2-7,TGTGCCAGCAGCTTAGGAGGCGGAGGGGACTACGAGCAGTACTTC,CASSLGGGGDYEQYF
TRBV5-4,TRBD2,.,TRBJ2-1,TGTGCCACGGGACTAGCGGGAGTCCACAATGAGCAGTTCTTC,CATGLAGVHNEQFF
TRBV30,TRBD1,.,TRBJ1-1,TGTGCCTGGAGTGGTAGACAGGGAAAGAATGAAGCTTTCTTT,CAWSGRQGKNEAFF
TRBV27,TRBD2,.,TRBJ2-2,TGTGCCAGCAGTTTATCGATCGGTATAGCGGGAGCCACCGGGGAGCTGTTTTTT,CASSLSIGIAGATGELFF